One sample yielded the 18 T cell receptor beta chains listed below, sequenced in a study of cytomegalovirus exposure and HLA in healthy donors. TCRdb keeps only in-frame clones here, not all; method: immunoSEQ multiplex PCR. The sample contains 99,000 or so clones, roughly 86% of which appear only once. The material sequenced was PBMCs. The receptors were gathered from a woman aged 18-35 years in good health and CMV-seropositive.

This chain connects TRBV19 to TRBJ1-1; D not certain. Germline loops: CDR1 LNHDA, CDR2 SQIVND (reference sequence). Trimming stripped 6 bases from V and 0 bases from J, with 8 bases between. The CDR3 spans 13 residues. The DNA for the CDR3 is TGTGCCAGTAGCCACTCCATGAACACTGAAGCTTTCTTT. This translates into CASSHSMNTEAFF.

The sample holds a few counts of this clone. V and J are TRBV18 and TRBJ2-5, with D maybe TRBD2 (5 bases). The V end was cut by 5 bases, the J end by 5 bases, with 15 bases between. The CDR3 consists of 14 residues. Germline CDR1 and CDR2: KGHSH and LQKENI. CDR3 in DNA: TGTGCCAGCTCATTCAAGGGCGGAGGCGAGACCCAGTACTTC. Translating gives CASSFKGGGETQYF.

V and J are TRBV18 and TRBJ1-2, with D possibly matching TRBD1 (6 bases). Trimming cost V 5 bases and J 4 bases, with 23 bases left between them. CDR3 size: 17 residues. Per the germline V gene, CDR1 is KGHSH and CDR2 is LQKENI. The CDR3 region is CASSSSNQQGPGYGYTF. In DNA form, the CDR3 reads TGTGCCAGCTCATCATCAAATCAACAGGGACCCGGCTATGGCTACACCTTC.

The chain combines TRBV10-3 with TRBJ1-2; 8 bases match TRBD1. This CDR3 is 15 amino acids long. Germline CDR1 ENHRY, CDR2 SYGVKD. With V trimmed by 4 bases and J by 7 bases, 11 bases remained unmatched. This chain's CDR3 is CAISGSVDRVAGYTF. CDR3 bases: TGTGCCATCAGTGGTAGCGTGGACAGGGTGGCTGGCTACACCTTC.

This chain joins TRBV11-2 and TRBJ1-3; D might be TRBD1 (6 bases). Germline lookup yields CDR1 SGHAT and CDR2 FQNNGV. This CDR3 is built from 17 residues. The germline V and J ends were trimmed by 4 bases and 4 bases, with 20 bases remaining between them. The CDR3 DNA reads as TGTGCCAGCAGCTACACTACCGGGACAAGTTACGGAAACACCATATATTTT. As protein: CASSYTTGTSYGNTIYF. The variable domain in full, with the rest retrieved from reference TRBV11-2 and TRBJ1-3, is EAGVAQSPRYKIIEKRQSVAFWCNPISGHATLYWYQQILGQGPKLLIQFQNNGVVDDSQLPKDRFSAERLKGVDSTLKIQPAKLEDSAVYLCASSYTTGTSYGNTIYFGEGSWLTVV.

This chain uses TRBV18 with TRBJ1-1, with 10 positions matching TRBD1. With 1 base clipped from V and 5 bases from J, the junction kept 13 bases outside the gene matches. CDR1 is KGHSH and CDR2 is LQKENI in the germline V gene. This CDR3 has 18 amino acids. The CDR3 spells CASSPQRDRGGGGTEAFF. CDR3 sequence (DNA): TGTGCCAGCTCACCACAACGGGACAGGGGCGGAGGGGGGACTGAAGCTTTCTTT. Using reference TRBV18 and TRBJ1-1 for the parts outside the CDR3, the full variable domain is NAGVMQNPRHLVRRRGQEARLRCSPMKGHSHVYWYRQLPEEGLKFMVYLQKENIIDESGMPKERFSAEFPKEGPSILRIQQVVRGDSAAYFCASSPQRDRGGGGTEAFFGQGTRLTVV.

The chain uses TRBV6-5 and TRBJ2-2; 10 bases match TRBD2. Germline trimming cut 7 bases from V and 7 bases from J; bases unmatched to any gene: 9. The CDR3 consists of 15 residues. Germline V lookup: CDR1 MNHEY, CDR2 SVGAGI. The DNA of the CDR3 is TGTGCCAGCACGCTAGCGGGAGTCTTTGGCGGGGAGCTGTTTTTT. It yields the protein CASTLAGVFGGELFF.

The chain has TRBV7-8 and TRBJ1-5, with D maybe TRBD1 (5 bases). V lost 1 base, J lost 0 bases, and 10 bases lay in between. The CDR3 spans 16 residues. Germline V CDR1 and CDR2: SGHVS, FQNEAQ. In DNA, the CDR3 is TGTGCCAGCAGCTTAGACAGGCCCTATAGCAATCAGCCCCAGCATTTT. Translated: CASSLDRPYSNQPQHF.

The rearrangement uses TRBV18 and TRBJ2-7, with D perhaps matching TRBD1 (5 bases). Germline V gene data show CDR1 as KGHSH and CDR2 as LQKENI. This CDR3 is built from 13 residues. Trimming took 6 bases from V and 6 from J, leaving 15 bases between them. The CDR3 loop is CASSPLQGSEQYF. The CDR3 region has the DNA TGTGCCAGCTCCCCATTGCAGGGTTCCGAGCAGTACTTC.

The V call is TRBV27, the J call TRBJ2-7; 9 positions agree with TRBD1. The CDR3 runs 14 residues. Germline V gene lookup returns CDR1 MNHEY and CDR2 SMNVEV (reference sequence). After removal of 6 bases from V and 4 bases from J, the junction contained 7 bases not matched to a gene. The CDR3 DNA sequence: TGTGCCAGCAGGTACGACAGGGGGAATTACGAGCAGTACTTC. This encodes CASRYDRGNYEQYF.

This chain uses TRBV27 with TRBJ1-2; 7 bases are shared with TRBD1. CDR3 size: 15 residues. The V and J ends lost 5 bases and 3 bases, in that order; junction bases with no gene match: 9. The germline V gene has CDR1 MNHEY and CDR2 SMNVEV (reference sequence). Written as DNA, the CDR3 is TGTGCCAGCAGTCCACTACCGACAGGGCACTATGGCTACACCTTC. Amino acid sequence: CASSPLPTGHYGYTF.

CDR3 loop: CASSLIEATGNTIYF. The CDR3 DNA reads as TGTGCCAGCAGTCTTATCGAGGCCACGGGAAACACCATATATTTT. The V and J genes are TRBV28 and TRBJ1-3; D gene unclear. V lost 5 bases, J lost 4 bases, and 15 bases lay in between. The CDR3 runs to 15 residues. Germline assignment: CDR1 MDHEN and CDR2 SYDVKM.

Of note for this clone: Within the sample, other DNA sequences also encode this same CDR3. The chain combines TRBV2 with TRBJ2-7, with D unresolved. The CDR3 totals 10 residues. The germline V and J ends were trimmed by 6 bases and 3 bases, with 3 bases remaining between them. Looked up from germline, CDR1 is SNHLY and CDR2 is FYNNEI. The chain's CDR3 is CASSLYEQYF. The CDR3 region has the DNA TGTGCCAGCAGCCTCTACGAGCAGTACTTC.

This rearrangement joins TRBV7-2 to TRBJ1-2, with D uncertain. The CDR3 extends over 13 amino acids. The V gene's germline CDR1 is SGHTA and CDR2 FQGNSA. The V end was cut by 2 bases, the J end by 4 bases, with 8 bases between. The CDR3 nucleotides are TGTGCCAGCAGCTTAAGCCCGATCTATGGCTACACCTTC. Protein: CASSLSPIYGYTF.

This clone was found a few times. The V call is TRBV7-2, the J call TRBJ1-2, with a tentative D call TRBD1 (6 bases). Germline V gives CDR1 SGHTA, CDR2 FQGNSA. This CDR3 contains 11 residues. The CDR3 DNA reads TGTGCTCTTCAGGGGTCGGGTGGCTACACCTTC. Protein product: CALQGSGGYTF.

The V call is TRBV6-7, the J call TRBJ1-4; possibly TRBD1 for D (5 bases). TRBV6-7 is marked as an open reading frame, function uncertain. The V end lost 5 bases, the J end lost 4 bases, and 20 bases lay between the germline ends. The length of the CDR3 is 17 residues. The chain's CDR3 is CASSPVRHPGGNEKLFF. The CDR3 DNA reads TGTGCCAGCAGTCCCGTCAGACATCCGGGGGGTAATGAAAAACTGTTTTTT.

The chain recombines TRBV5-1 with TRBJ2-1, with a possible D match to TRBD2 (7 bases). The V gene's germline CDR1 is SGHRS and CDR2 YFSETQ. This CDR3 contains 13 residues. Trimming shortened V by 2 bases and J by 5 bases, and 8 bases separated the two germline ends. The CDR3 here is CASSLGGDNEQFF. The DNA for the CDR3 is TGCGCCAGCAGCTTAGGGGGGGACAATGAGCAGTTCTTC.

The chain couples TRBV11-1 to TRBJ1-4; 10 nucleotides match TRBD1. J gave up 3 bases and V 8 bases, and 3 bases lay outside the gene matches. The length of the CDR3 is 14 residues. The germline gives CDR1 SGHAT, CDR2 FQDESV (reference sequence). CDR3 in amino acids: CASGQGDANEKLFF. The DNA of the CDR3 is TGTGCCAGCGGACAGGGGGATGCTAATGAAAAACTGTTTTTT.